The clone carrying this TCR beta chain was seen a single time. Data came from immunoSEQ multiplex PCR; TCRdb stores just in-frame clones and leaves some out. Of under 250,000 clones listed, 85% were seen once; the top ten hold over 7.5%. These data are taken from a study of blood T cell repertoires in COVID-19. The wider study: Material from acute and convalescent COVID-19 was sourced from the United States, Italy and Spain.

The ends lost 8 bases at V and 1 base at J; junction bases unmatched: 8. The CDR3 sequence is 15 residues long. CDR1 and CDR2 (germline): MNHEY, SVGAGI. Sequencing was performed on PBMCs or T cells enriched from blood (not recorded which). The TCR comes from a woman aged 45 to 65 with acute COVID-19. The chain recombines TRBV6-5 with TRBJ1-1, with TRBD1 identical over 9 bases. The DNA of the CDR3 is TGTGCCAGCGGGGGGGACAGGGTCCAGAACACTGAAGCTTTCTTT. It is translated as CASGGDRVQNTEAFF.